The source of this TCR beta chain is a study of blood T cell repertoires in COVID-19. Study background: From T cells, B-cell-depleted T cells, or PBMCs came the material, which was cDNA or gDNA.

The repertoire was sequenced with immunoSEQ multiplex PCR; TCRdb's copy has only in-frame clones and lacks some. The sample carries roughly 230,000 clones, 83% recorded once. Germline assignment: CDR1 SGHKS and CDR2 YYEKEE (reference sequence). This CDR3 has 13 amino acids. V was shortened by 2 bases and J by 1 base, with 6 bases between the two germline ends. The TCR comes from a human donor in a cohort sampled during active COVID-19. Sequenced sample: peripheral blood. The rearrangement links TRBV5-5 to TRBJ1-1; no clear D. The CDR3 sequence is CASSFTGNTEAFF. As DNA, the CDR3 is TGTGCCAGCAGCTTCACGGGGAACACTGAAGCTTTCTTT.